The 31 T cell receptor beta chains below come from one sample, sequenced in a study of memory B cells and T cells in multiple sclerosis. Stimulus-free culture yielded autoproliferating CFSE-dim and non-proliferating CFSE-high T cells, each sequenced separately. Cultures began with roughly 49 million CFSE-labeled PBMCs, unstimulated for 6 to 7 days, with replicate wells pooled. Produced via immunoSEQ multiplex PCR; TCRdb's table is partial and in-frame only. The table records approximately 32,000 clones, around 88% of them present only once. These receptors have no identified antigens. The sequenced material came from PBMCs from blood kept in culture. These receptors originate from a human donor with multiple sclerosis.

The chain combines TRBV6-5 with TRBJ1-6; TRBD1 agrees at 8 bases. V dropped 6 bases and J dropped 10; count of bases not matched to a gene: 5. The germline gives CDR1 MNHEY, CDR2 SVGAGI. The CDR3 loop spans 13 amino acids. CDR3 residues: CASRGQGLSPLHF. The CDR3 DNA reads TGTGCCAGCAGAGGACAGGGTTTGTCACCCCTCCACTTT.

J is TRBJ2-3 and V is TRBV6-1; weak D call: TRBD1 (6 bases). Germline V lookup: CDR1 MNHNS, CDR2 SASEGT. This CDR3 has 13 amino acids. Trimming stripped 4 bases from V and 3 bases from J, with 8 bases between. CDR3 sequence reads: CASSAQGTDTQYF. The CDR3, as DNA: TGTGCCAGCAGTGCCCAGGGGACAGATACGCAGTATTTT.

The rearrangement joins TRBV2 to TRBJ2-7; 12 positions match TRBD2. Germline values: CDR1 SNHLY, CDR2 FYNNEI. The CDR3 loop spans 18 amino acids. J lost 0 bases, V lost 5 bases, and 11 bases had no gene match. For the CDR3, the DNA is TGTGCCAGCAGTCGCAGGCCTTCGACTAGCGGGGGCTCCTACGAGCAGTACTTC. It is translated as CASSRRPSTSGGSYEQYF.

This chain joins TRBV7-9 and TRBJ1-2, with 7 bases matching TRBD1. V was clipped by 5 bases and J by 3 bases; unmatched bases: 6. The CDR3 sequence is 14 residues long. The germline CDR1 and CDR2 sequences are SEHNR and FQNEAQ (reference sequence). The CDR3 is CASSQTGNHYGYTF. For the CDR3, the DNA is TGTGCCAGCAGCCAGACAGGGAACCACTATGGCTACACCTTC.

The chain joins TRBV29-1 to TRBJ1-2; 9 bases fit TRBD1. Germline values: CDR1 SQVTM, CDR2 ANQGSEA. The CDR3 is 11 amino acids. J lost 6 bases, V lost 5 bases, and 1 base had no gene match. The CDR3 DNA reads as TGCAGCGTTCGACAGGGGGATGGCTACACCTTC. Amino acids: CSVRQGDGYTF.

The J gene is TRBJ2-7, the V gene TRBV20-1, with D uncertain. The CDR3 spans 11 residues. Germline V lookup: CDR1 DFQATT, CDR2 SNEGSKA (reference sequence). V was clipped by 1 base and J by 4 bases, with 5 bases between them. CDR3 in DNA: TGCAGTGCTAGAGGAGCGTACGAGCAGTACTTC. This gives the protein CSARGAYEQYF.

For the CDR3, the DNA is TGCGCCAGCAGCTGGACTAGCGGGGGGATGTATGAGCAGTTCTTC. Its protein is CASSWTSGGMYEQFF. The gene calls are TRBV5-1 and TRBJ2-1; 14 bases fit TRBD2. This CDR3 comprises 15 residues. Trimming took 3 bases from V and 8 from J; bases not matched to a gene: 4. Looked up from germline, CDR1 is SGHRS and CDR2 is YFSETQ.

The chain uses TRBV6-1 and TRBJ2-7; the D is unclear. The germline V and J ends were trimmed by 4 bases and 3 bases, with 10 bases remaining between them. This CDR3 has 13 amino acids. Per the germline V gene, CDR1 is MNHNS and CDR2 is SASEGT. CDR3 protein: CASSVGFNYEQYF. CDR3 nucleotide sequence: TGTGCCAGCAGTGTCGGGTTTAACTACGAGCAGTACTTC.

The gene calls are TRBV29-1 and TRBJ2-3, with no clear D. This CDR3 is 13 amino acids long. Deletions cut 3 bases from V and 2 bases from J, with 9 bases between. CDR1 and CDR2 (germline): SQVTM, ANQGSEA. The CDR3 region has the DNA TGCAGCGTTGATCGCACAACCACAGATACGCAGTATTTT. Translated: CSVDRTTTDTQYF.

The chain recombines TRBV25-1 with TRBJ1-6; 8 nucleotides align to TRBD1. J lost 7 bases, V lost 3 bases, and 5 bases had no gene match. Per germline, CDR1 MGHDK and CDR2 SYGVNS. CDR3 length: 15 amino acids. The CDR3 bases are TGTGCCAGCAGTGACCAGACAGGGGACAATTCACCCCTCCACTTT. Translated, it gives CASSDQTGDNSPLHF.

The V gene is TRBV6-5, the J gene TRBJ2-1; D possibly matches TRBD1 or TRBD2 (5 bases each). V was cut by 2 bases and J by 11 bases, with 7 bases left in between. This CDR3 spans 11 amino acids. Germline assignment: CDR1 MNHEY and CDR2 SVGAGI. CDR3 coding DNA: TGTGCCAGCAGTTACGGGGGACAGCAGTTCTTC. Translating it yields CASSYGGQQFF.

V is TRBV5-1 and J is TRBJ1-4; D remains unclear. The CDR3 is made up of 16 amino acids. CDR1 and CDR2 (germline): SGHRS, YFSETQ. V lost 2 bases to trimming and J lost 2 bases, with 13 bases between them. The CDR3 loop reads CASSFRGSITNEKLFF. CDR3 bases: TGCGCCAGCAGCTTCCGCGGGAGCATTACTAATGAAAAACTGTTTTTT.

The CDR3 loop is CASSLDPTYNEQFF. The CDR3 DNA sequence: TGCGCCAGCAGCTTGGACCCCACCTACAATGAGCAGTTCTTC. The V and J genes are TRBV5-1 and TRBJ2-1; no clear D. V shed 0 bases and J shed 2 bases, with 6 bases lying between them. This CDR3 is 14 amino acids long. Germline V gene lookup returns CDR1 SGHRS and CDR2 YFSETQ. The variable domain in full, completed from reference TRBV5-1 and TRBJ2-1, reads KAGVTQTPRYLIKTRGQQVTLSCSPISGHRSVSWYQQTPGQGLQFLFEYFSETQRNKGNFPGRFSGRQFSNSRSEMNVSTLELGDSALYLCASSLDPTYNEQFFGPGTRLTVL.

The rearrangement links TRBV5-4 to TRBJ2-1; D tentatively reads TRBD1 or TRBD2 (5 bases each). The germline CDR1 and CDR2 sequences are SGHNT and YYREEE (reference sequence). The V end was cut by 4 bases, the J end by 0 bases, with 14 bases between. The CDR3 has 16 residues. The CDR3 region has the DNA TGTGCCAGCAGCCGGATGGGGGTGGGCTCCTACAATGAGCAGTTCTTC. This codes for CASSRMGVGSYNEQFF. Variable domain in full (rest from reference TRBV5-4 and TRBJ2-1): ETGVTQSPTHLIKTRGQQVTLRCSSQSGHNTVSWYQQALGQGPQFIFQYYREEENGRGNFPPRFSGLQFPNYSSELNVNALELDDSALYLCASSRMGVGSYNEQFFGPGTRLTVL.

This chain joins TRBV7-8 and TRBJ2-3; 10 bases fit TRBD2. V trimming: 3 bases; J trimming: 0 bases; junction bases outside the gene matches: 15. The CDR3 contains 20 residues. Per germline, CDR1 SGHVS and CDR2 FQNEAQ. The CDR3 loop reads CASSFPEDSGGSMSTDTQYF. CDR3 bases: TGTGCCAGCAGCTTCCCAGAGGATAGCGGGGGGTCGATGAGCACAGATACGCAGTATTTT.

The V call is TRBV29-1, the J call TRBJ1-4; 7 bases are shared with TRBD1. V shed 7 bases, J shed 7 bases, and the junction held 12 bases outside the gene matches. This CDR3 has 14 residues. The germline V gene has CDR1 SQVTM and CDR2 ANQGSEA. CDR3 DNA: TGCAGCGCCCGGGGACTCACAGGGGTTGAAAAACTGTTTTTT. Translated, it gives CSARGLTGVEKLFF. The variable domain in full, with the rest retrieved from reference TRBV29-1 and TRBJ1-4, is SAVISQKPSRDICQRGTSLTIQCQVDSQVTMMFWYRQQPGQSLTLIATANQGSEATYESGFVIDKFPISRPNLTFSTLTVSNMSPEDSSIYLCSARGLTGVEKLFFGSGTQLSVL.

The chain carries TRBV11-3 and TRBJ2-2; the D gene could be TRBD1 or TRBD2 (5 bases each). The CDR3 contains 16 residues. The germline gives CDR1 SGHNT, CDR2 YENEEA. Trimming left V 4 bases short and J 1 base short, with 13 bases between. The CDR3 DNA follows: TGTGCCAGCAGCTCTGCCGTGAGGGGGAACACCGGGGAGCTGTTTTTT. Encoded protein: CASSSAVRGNTGELFF.

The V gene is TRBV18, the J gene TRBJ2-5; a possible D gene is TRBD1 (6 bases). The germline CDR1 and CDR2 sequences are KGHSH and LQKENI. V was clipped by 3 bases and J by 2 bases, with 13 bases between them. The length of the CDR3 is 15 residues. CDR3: CASSPEGQQQETQYF. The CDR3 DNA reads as TGTGCCAGCTCACCGGAAGGACAGCAACAAGAGACCCAGTACTTC.

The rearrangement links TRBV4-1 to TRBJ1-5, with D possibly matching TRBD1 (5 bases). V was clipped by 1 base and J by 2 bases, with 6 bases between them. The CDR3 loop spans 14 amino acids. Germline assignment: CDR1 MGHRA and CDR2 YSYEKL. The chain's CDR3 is CASSQATGNQPQHF. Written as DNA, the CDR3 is TGCGCCAGCAGCCAAGCGACAGGCAATCAGCCCCAGCATTTT.

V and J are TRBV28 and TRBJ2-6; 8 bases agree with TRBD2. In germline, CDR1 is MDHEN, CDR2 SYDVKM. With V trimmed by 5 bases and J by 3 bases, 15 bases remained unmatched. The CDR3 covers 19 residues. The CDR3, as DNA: TGTGCCAGCAGTCCTTTTTATGGCGGGGGGCCTCTTGGGGCCAACGTCCTGACTTTC. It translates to CASSPFYGGGPLGANVLTF.

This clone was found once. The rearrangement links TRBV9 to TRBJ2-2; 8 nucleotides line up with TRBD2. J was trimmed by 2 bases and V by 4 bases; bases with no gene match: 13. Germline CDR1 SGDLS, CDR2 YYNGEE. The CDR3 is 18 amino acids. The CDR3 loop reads CASSPRTSLNPNTGELFF. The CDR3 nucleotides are TGTGCCAGCAGCCCACGGACTAGCCTCAACCCTAACACCGGGGAGCTGTTTTTT.

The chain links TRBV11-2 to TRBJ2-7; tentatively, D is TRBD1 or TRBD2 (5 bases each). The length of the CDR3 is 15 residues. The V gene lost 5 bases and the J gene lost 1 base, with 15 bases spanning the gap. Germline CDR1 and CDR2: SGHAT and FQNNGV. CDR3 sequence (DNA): TGTGCCAGCAGCATGGGGACGGTGCGTTCCTACGAGCAGTACTTC. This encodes CASSMGTVRSYEQYF.

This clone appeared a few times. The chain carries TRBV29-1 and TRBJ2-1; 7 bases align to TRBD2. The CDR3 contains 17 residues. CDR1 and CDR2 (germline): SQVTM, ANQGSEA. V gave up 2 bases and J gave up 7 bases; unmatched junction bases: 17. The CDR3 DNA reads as TGCAGCGTTGAAAGGAGTCGGGCGGGAGCGCAAATGAATGAGCAGTTCTTC. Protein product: CSVERSRAGAQMNEQFF.

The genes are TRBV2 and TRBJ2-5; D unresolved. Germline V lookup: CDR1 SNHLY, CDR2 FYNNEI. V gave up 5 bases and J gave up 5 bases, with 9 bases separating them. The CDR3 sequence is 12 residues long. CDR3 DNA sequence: TGTGCCAGCAGTAGAGACTTGGAGACCCAGTACTTC. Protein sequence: CASSRDLETQYF.

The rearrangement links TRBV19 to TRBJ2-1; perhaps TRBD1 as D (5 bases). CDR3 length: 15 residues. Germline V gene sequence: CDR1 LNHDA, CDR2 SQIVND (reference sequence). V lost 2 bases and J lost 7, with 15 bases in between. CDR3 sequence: CASSIWGGPGNEQFF. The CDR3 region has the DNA TGTGCCAGTAGTATATGGGGCGGCCCAGGGAATGAGCAGTTCTTC.

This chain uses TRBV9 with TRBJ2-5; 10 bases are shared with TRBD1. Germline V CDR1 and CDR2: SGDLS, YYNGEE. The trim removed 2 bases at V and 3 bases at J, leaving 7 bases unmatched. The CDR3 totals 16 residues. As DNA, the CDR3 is TGTGCCAGCAGCGTGGGGCCGGGGACAGGGGAAGAGACCCAGTACTTC. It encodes CASSVGPGTGEETQYF.

CDR3 DNA sequence: TGTGCCAGCAGCCCCCGGGGGTTGAGCAATCAGCCCCAGCATTTT. Its protein is CASSPRGLSNQPQHF. V and J are TRBV2 and TRBJ1-5; D is perhaps TRBD1 (5 bases). Germline V lookup: CDR1 SNHLY, CDR2 FYNNEI. Trimming stripped 6 bases from V and 1 base from J, with 13 bases between. The CDR3 is 15 residues long.

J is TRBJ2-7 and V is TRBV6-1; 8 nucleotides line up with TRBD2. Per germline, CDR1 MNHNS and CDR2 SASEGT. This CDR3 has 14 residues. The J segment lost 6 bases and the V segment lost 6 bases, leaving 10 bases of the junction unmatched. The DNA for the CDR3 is TGTGCCAGCAGAGGACTAGCCCAAGTGGGCGAGCAGTACTTC. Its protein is CASRGLAQVGEQYF.

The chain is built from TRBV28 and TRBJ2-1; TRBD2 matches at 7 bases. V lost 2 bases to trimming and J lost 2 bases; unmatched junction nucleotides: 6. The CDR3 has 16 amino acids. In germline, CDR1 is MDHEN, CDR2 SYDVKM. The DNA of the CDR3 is TGTGCCAGCAGTTTAACCAGTCTAGCGGCCTACAATGAGCAGTTCTTC. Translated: CASSLTSLAAYNEQFF.

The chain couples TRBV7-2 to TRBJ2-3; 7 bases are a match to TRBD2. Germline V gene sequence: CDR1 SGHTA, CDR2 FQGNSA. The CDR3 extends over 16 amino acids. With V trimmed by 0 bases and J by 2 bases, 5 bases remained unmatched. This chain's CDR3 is CASSLAGREITDTQYF. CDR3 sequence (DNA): TGTGCCAGCAGCTTAGCGGGGCGGGAGATCACAGATACGCAGTATTTT.

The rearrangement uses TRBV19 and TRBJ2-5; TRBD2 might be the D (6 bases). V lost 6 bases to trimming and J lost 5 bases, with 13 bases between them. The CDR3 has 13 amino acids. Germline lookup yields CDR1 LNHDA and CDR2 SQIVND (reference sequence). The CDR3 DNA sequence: TGTGCCAGTAGAAAACTAGCCGGGGAGACCCAGTACTTC. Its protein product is CASRKLAGETQYF.